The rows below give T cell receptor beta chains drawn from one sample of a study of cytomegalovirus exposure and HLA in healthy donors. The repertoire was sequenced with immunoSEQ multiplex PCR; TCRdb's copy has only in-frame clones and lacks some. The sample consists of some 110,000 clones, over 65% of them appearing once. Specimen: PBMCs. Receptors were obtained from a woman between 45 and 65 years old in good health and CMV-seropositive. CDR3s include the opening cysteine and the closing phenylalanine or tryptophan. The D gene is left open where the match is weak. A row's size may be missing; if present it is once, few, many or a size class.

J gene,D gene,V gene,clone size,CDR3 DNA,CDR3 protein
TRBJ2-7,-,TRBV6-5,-,TGTGCCAGCAGGCCACTAGCACCGAACGAGCAGTACTTC,CASRPLAPNEQYF
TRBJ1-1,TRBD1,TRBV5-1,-,TGCGCCAGCAGCTTGCAGGGGGCGAGTACTGAAGCTTTCTTT,CASSLQGASTEAFF
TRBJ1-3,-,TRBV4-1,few,TGCGCCAGCAGCCAAGATATGGCAGGTTCCATCTCTGGAAACACCATATATTTT,CASSQDMAGSISGNTIYF
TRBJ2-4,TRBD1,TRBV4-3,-,TGCGCCAGCAGCCAAGATCCCGGGACAGCGAAAAACATTCAGTACTTC,CASSQDPGTAKNIQYF
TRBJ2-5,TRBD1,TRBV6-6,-,TGTGCCAGCAGGACAGGGGGCTTTGGGGAGGCCCAGTACTTC,CASRTGGFGEAQYF
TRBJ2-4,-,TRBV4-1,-,TGCGCCAGCAGCCAAGATTGGGGGCAGAAAAACATTCAGTACTTC,CASSQDWGQKNIQYF
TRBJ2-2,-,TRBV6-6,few,TGTGCCAGCAGATCAGGCACCGGGGAGCTGTTTTTT,CASRSGTGELFF
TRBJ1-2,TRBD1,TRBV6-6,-,TGTGCCAGCAGCCGAATTTCACAGGGGGTCTATGGCTACACCTTC,CASSRISQGVYGYTF
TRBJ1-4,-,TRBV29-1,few,TGCAGCGTTGAAGTCTTGAGGGGGGAAAAACTGTTTTTT,CSVEVLRGEKLFF
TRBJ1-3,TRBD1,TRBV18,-,TGTGCCAGCTCAACCGGACAGGACCTCGGAAACACCATATATTTT,CASSTGQDLGNTIYF
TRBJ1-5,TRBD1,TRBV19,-,TGTGCCAGTAGTTCCTCCTGGACAGGGTTCAATCAGCCCCAGCATTTT,CASSSSWTGFNQPQHF
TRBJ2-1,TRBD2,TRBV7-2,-,TGTGCCAGCAGCTTAGGTTCCCTAGCGGGAGGGAATGAGCAGTTCTTC,CASSLGSLAGGNEQFF
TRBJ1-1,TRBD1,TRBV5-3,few,TGTGCCAGAACATCATCCCACTCGACAGGGGGACTCATGAACACTGAAGCTTTCTTT,CARTSSHSTGGLMNTEAFF
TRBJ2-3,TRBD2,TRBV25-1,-,TGTGCCAGCAGTACCCTAGCGGGGACCACAGATACGCAGTATTTT,CASSTLAGTTDTQYF
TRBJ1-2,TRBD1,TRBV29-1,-,TGCAGCGTTGAAGATCCCAGGACAGGGGATGGCTACACCTTC,CSVEDPRTGDGYTF
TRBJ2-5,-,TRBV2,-,TGTGCCAGCAGGGGAGGGGGTTTGGAGACCCAGTACTTC,CASRGGGLETQYF
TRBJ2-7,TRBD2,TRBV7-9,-,TGTGCCAGCAGCCCCTTTCGAGGATCTAGCGGGAGCTCCTACGAGCAGTACTTC,CASSPFRGSSGSSYEQYF
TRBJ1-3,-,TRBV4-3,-,TGCGCCAGCAGCCAAGAGGACTCGGGCCACACCATATATTTT,CASSQEDSGHTIYF
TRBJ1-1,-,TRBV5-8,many,TGTGCCAGCAGCTATACAGGCTTTGGGACTGAAGCTTTCTTT,CASSYTGFGTEAFF
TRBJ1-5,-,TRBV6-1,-,TGTGCCAGCAGTGAAATCAGATTCAATCAGCCCCAGCATTTT,CASSEIRFNQPQHF
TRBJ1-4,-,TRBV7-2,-,TGTGCCAGCAGCCTAGTTAGTGCAACTAATGAAAAACTGTTTTTT,CASSLVSATNEKLFF
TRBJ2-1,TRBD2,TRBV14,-,TGTGCCAGCAGCCAAGCCCGCGGGAGCAGCTCCTACAATGAGCAGTTCTTC,CASSQARGSSSYNEQFF
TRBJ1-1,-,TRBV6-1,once,TGTGCCAGCAGTGTGAGGGAGAACACTGAAGCTTTCTTT,CASSVRENTEAFF
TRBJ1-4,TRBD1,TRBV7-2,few,TGTGCCAGCAGCAGAGACAGGGGGCTTAAGGGTGAAAAACTGTTTTTT,CASSRDRGLKGEKLFF
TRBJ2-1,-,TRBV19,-,TGTGCCAGTAGTTGGGCTACCTACAATGAGCAGTTCTTC,CASSWATYNEQFF
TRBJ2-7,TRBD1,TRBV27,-,TGTGCCAGCAGCCCGACGACAGGGCCAAACTCCTACGAGCAGTACTTC,CASSPTTGPNSYEQYF
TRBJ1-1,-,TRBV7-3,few,TGTGCCAGCAGCCCCCAGGGAGGGGGATACACTGAAGCTTTCTTT,CASSPQGGGYTEAFF
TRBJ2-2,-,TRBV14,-,TGTGCCAGCAGCCAAGCTGACAGTACCGGGGAGCTGTTTTTT,CASSQADSTGELFF
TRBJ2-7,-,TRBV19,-,TGTGCCAGTAGTATAAGGCGGGACCACTCCTACGAGCAGTACTTC,CASSIRRDHSYEQYF